The 26 T cell receptor beta chains listed next were all sequenced from one sample in a study of T cells in Graves' hyperthyroidism and ophthalmopathy. RNA transcripts provided the source from which TCR beta CDR3 regions were amplified. An initial round of RT-PCR targeting the TCR CDR3 relied on the HTBI primer set. TCRdb re-analysed the multiplex PCR reads in MiXCR, keeping a single row per CDR3 protein. This sample has a few hundred thousand distinct CDR3 sequences, with about 20% found just once. The sample comprised blood. All receptors derive from a man aged 25-40 years with Graves' ophthalmopathy.

This clonotype appeared a few times. V and J are TRBV15 and TRBJ2-5; TRBD2 is a possible D gene (5 bases). The V end was cut by 5 bases, the J end by 5 bases, with 15 bases between. The CDR3 covers 14 residues. Per the germline V gene, CDR1 is LNHNV and CDR2 is YYDKDF (reference sequence). CDR3 protein: CATSLRTPGETQYF. In DNA form, the CDR3 reads TGTGCCACCAGCTTAAGGACCCCGGGGGAGACCCAGTACTTC.

The V call is TRBV20-1, the J call TRBJ2-1; 10 bases align to TRBD2. The CDR3 runs to 14 residues. Germline V gives CDR1 DFQATT, CDR2 SNEGSKA (reference sequence). V lost 2 bases and J lost 4; bases outside the gene matches: 2. The CDR3 region is CSARISGRYNEQFF. In DNA, the CDR3 is TGCAGTGCTAGAATTAGCGGGAGGTACAATGAGCAGTTCTTC.

This clonotype was observed many times. The genes are TRBV3-1 and TRBJ1-6, with D possibly being TRBD1 (5 bases). Trimming stripped 3 bases from V and 14 bases from J, with 11 bases between. The CDR3 is 12 residues long. CDR1 and CDR2 (germline): LGHDT, YNNKEL (reference sequence). The CDR3 nucleotides are TGTGCCAGCAGCCAGGGGGGTGGTGCCCTCCACTTT. Translating gives CASSQGGGALHF.

This clonotype was seen only a few times. The chain carries TRBV12-3 or TRBV12-4 and TRBJ2-7, with TRBD1 as a possible D gene (6 bases). The CDR3 sequence is 13 residues long. V was shortened by 6 bases and J by 3 bases, with 12 bases between the two germline ends. CDR3 nucleotides: TGTGCCAGCAGGCTACAGGGAGTCTACGAGCAGTACTTC. It specifies CASRLQGVYEQYF.

This clonotype was seen at least ten times. The chain links TRBV6-1 to TRBJ2-2; tentatively, D is TRBD1 (6 bases). CDR1 and CDR2 (germline): MNHNS, SASEGT. The V end lost 6 bases, the J end lost 0 bases, and 11 bases lay between the germline ends. CDR3 length: 15 residues. Here the CDR3 DNA reads TGTGCCAGCAGGAGGACAGCTACGAACACCGGGGAGCTGTTTTTT. Residues: CASRRTATNTGELFF.

The chain links TRBV25-1 to TRBJ2-3, with D unclear. Trimming left V 3 bases short and J 4 bases short, with 11 bases between. The CDR3 runs to 14 residues. From germline, CDR1 is MGHDK and CDR2 SYGVNS. The CDR3 region is CASSDPGGPDTQYF. The CDR3 bases are TGTGCCAGCAGTGATCCCGGCGGACCAGATACGCAGTATTTT.

The chain links TRBV11-2 to TRBJ2-5, with 10 bases that match TRBD2. V gave up 5 bases and J gave up 6 bases; unmatched junction bases: 18. The CDR3 is 18 amino acids. The germline CDR1 and CDR2 sequences are SGHAT and FQNNGV. CDR3 sequence (DNA): TGTGCCAGCAGCCCGAACCTACCGACTAGCGGGTTACTAAAGACCCAGTACTTC. This encodes CASSPNLPTSGLLKTQYF.

The genes are TRBV7-6 and TRBJ2-3; D is possibly TRBD2 (5 bases). The CDR3 extends over 16 amino acids. The germline V gene encodes CDR1 SGHVS and CDR2 FNYEAQ. Trimming cost V 5 bases and J 2 bases, with 17 bases left between them. The CDR3: CASSATEDFTTDTQYF. CDR3 in DNA: TGTGCCAGCAGCGCCACGGAGGACTTTACCACAGATACGCAGTATTTT.

This clonotype was detected ten times or more. CDR3 region: CAWSVDGPLGTGTEAFF. Here the CDR3 DNA reads TGTGCCTGGAGTGTAGATGGACCTTTAGGAACGGGCACTGAAGCTTTCTTT. The V gene is TRBV30, the J gene TRBJ1-1; the D is unclear. Per the germline V gene, CDR1 is GTSNPN and CDR2 is SVGIG (reference sequence). Deletions cut 0 bases from V and 4 bases from J, with 21 bases between. CDR3 size: 17 residues.

The sample holds a few counts of this clonotype. V and J are TRBV30 and TRBJ2-6; 7 bases are shared with TRBD1. With V trimmed by 8 bases and J by 2 bases, 12 bases remained unmatched. This CDR3 is built from 16 residues. Per germline, CDR1 GTSNPN and CDR2 SVGIG (reference sequence). This CDR3 reads CARQHGQAAGANVLTF. CDR3 in DNA: TGTGCCCGACAACACGGACAGGCTGCTGGGGCCAACGTCCTGACTTTC.

The chain has TRBV20-1 and TRBJ1-3; no clear D gene. Trimming took 1 base from V and 4 from J, leaving 17 bases between them. CDR1 and CDR2 (germline): DFQATT, SNEGSKA (reference sequence). The CDR3 covers 16 residues. CDR3 region: CSARVQQRTSGNTIYF. The CDR3 nucleotides are TGCAGTGCTAGAGTCCAGCAGAGGACCTCCGGAAACACCATATATTTT.

This clonotype has more than one count but fewer than ten. The V and J genes are TRBV11-1 and TRBJ1-3; TRBD1 matches 7 bases. CDR3 size: 20 residues. Trimming cost V 5 bases and J 2 bases; bases outside gene matches: 21. Per the germline V gene, CDR1 is SGHAT and CDR2 is FQDESV (reference sequence). The CDR3 nucleotides are TGTGCCAGCAGCCCTACTAAGAACCGGGACAGCTATAGAACTGGAAACACCATATATTTT. It encodes CASSPTKNRDSYRTGNTIYF.

V is TRBV5-1 and J is TRBJ2-2; D remains ambiguous. Germline V gene lookup returns CDR1 SGHRS and CDR2 YFSETQ. This CDR3 is built from 15 residues. The germline V and J ends were trimmed by 4 bases and 6 bases, with 16 bases remaining between them. CDR3 in amino acids: CASSGWIGRAGELFF. In DNA form, the CDR3 reads TGCGCCAGCAGCGGGTGGATCGGCCGGGCCGGGGAGCTGTTTTTT. Filled out from reference TRBV5-1 and TRBJ2-2, the complete variable domain reads KAGVTQTPRYLIKTRGQQVTLSCSPISGHRSVSWYQQTPGQGLQFLFEYFSETQRNKGNFPGRFSGRQFSNSRSEMNVSTLELGDSALYLCASSGWIGRAGELFFGEGSRLTVL.

This sequence joins TRBV28 and TRBJ2-7, with a tentative D call TRBD1 (5 bases). Germline values: CDR1 MDHEN, CDR2 SYDVKM. V was trimmed by 10 bases and J by 9 bases, leaving 16 bases between them. The CDR3 runs to 11 residues. Here the CDR3 reads CATVRTFRQYF. The CDR3, as DNA: TGTGCCACCGTTCGGACATTTCGGCAGTACTTC.

The chain joins TRBV25-1 to TRBJ2-3, with D possibly matching TRBD2 (5 bases). The CDR3 consists of 15 residues. Germline V CDR1 and CDR2: MGHDK, SYGVNS. With 3 bases removed from V and 0 bases from J, the gap between germline ends came to 10 bases. The CDR3 protein is CASSDLGLSTDTQYF. As DNA, the CDR3 is TGTGCCAGCAGTGACCTCGGACTGAGCACAGATACGCAGTATTTT. The full variable domain, with the rest looked up from reference TRBV25-1 and TRBJ2-3, is EADIYQTPRYLVIGTGKKITLECSQTMGHDKMYWYQQDPGMELHLIHYSYGVNSTEKGDLSSESTVSRIRTEHFPLTLESARPSHTSQYLCASSDLGLSTDTQYFGPGTRLTVL.

In its sample, this clonotype was seen a few times. The V gene is TRBV3-1, the J gene TRBJ2-3, with TRBD2 as a possible D gene (6 bases). The CDR3 is made up of 16 amino acids. Germline-derived CDR1 and CDR2 are LGHDT and YNNKEL (reference sequence). Trimming took 0 bases from V and 0 from J, leaving 10 bases between them. The CDR3 coding sequence is TGTGCCAGCAGCCAAGAATGGAGGGCCAGCACAGATACGCAGTATTTT. Residues: CASSQEWRASTDTQYF.

The CDR3 DNA follows: TGTGCCAGCAGCGTAGAGGTGGCTGGGGCCAACGTCCTGACTTTC. It encodes CASSVEVAGANVLTF. The J gene is TRBJ2-6, the V gene TRBV7-3; D is undetermined. Trimming stripped 5 bases from V and 2 bases from J, with 10 bases between. CDR1 and CDR2 (germline): SGHTA, FQGTGA. The CDR3 sequence is 15 residues long. Filled out from reference TRBV7-3 and TRBJ2-6, the complete variable domain reads GAGVSQTPSNKVTEKGKYVELRCDPISGHTALYWYRQSLGQGPEFLIYFQGTGAADDSGLPNDRFFAVRPEGSVSTLKIQRTERGDSAVYLCASSVEVAGANVLTFGAGSRLTVL.

The table lists this clonotype with a few counts. The chain has TRBV5-5 and TRBJ2-1; TRBD1 matches 10 bases. CDR1 and CDR2 (germline): SGHKS, YYEKEE (reference sequence). V lost 0 bases, J lost 6 bases, and 3 bases stayed unmatched. The CDR3 contains 15 residues. CDR3 amino acids: CASSLARDRGNEQFF. CDR3 nucleotide sequence: TGTGCCAGCAGCTTGGCGCGGGACAGGGGCAATGAGCAGTTCTTC.

At least ten counts were recorded for this clonotype. This rearrangement joins TRBV13 to TRBJ2-7; perhaps TRBD2 as D (6 bases). The CDR3 consists of 14 residues. The germline V gene has CDR1 PRHDT and CDR2 FYEKMQ (reference sequence). The V end lost 2 bases, the J end lost 2 bases, and 10 bases lay between the germline ends. CDR3 sequence: CASSLRDSAYEQYF. In DNA form, the CDR3 reads TGTGCCAGCAGCTTAAGGGACTCAGCCTACGAGCAGTACTTC.

The J gene is TRBJ1-5, the V gene TRBV11-3; 9 bases match TRBD1. The trim removed 4 bases at V and 5 bases at J, leaving 9 bases unmatched. This CDR3 is 16 amino acids long. Germline loops: CDR1 SGHNT, CDR2 YENEEA. The CDR3 nucleotides are TGTGCCAGCAGCTCTGATCGGGACAGGGAAGATCAGCCCCAGCATTTT. Translated: CASSSDRDREDQPQHF.

CDR3 coding DNA: TGTGCCAGCAGTGAATCCCCCAATGAGCAGTTCTTC. Translation: CASSESPNEQFF. The V gene is TRBV2, the J gene TRBJ2-1; D is undetermined. Trimming took 2 bases from V and 6 from J, leaving 5 bases between them. The CDR3 totals 12 residues. Germline CDR1 and CDR2: SNHLY and FYNNEI.

The V gene is TRBV28, the J gene TRBJ2-2; D gene unclear. The CDR3 runs 15 residues. The V end was cut by 7 bases, the J end by 2 bases, with 14 bases between. Looked up from germline, CDR1 is MDHEN and CDR2 is SYDVKM. CDR3 coding DNA: TGTGCCAGCATCCCCTGGGCTGGCAACACCGGGGAGCTGTTTTTT. Its translation: CASIPWAGNTGELFF.

This clonotype was recorded a few times. The V and J genes are TRBV24-1 and TRBJ2-1; 9 bases match TRBD1. The length of the CDR3 is 15 residues. The junction had 5 bases not matched to a gene; V was cut back by 4 bases and J by 5 bases. The germline V gene has CDR1 KGHDR and CDR2 SFDVKD. For the CDR3, the DNA is TGTGCCACCAGTGAGACCGGGACAGGGAACAATGAGCAGTTCTTC. It translates to CATSETGTGNNEQFF.

The chain uses TRBV2 and TRBJ2-7, with D possibly TRBD1 on 5 matching bases. The CDR3 runs 13 residues. The germline V and J ends were trimmed by 8 bases and 6 bases, with 17 bases remaining between them. Germline V gives CDR1 SNHLY, CDR2 FYNNEI. CDR3 amino acids: CASDSVQGTEQYF. In DNA, the CDR3 is TGTGCCAGCGACTCCGTGCAGGGCACCGAGCAGTACTTC.

The chain recombines TRBV15 with TRBJ2-7; 10 positions agree with TRBD2. The CDR3 contains 15 residues. Germline-derived CDR1 and CDR2 are LNHNV and YYDKDF (reference sequence). With V trimmed by 3 bases and J by 7 bases, 9 bases remained unmatched. CDR3 coding DNA: TGTGCCACCAGCAGTCCGGGACTAGCGATAGATGAGCAGTACTTC. Amino acids: CATSSPGLAIDEQYF.

Ten or more counts support this clonotype. The chain is built from TRBV5-1 and TRBJ1-1; 7 nucleotides agree with TRBD1. Trimming at V came to 4 bases and at J to 1 base, leaving 7 bases not matched to a gene. From germline, CDR1 is SGHRS and CDR2 YFSETQ. This CDR3 contains 15 residues. CDR3 nucleotide sequence: TGCGCCAGCAGCCGGGGGACAGTGGGGAACACTGAAGCTTTCTTT. Translated, it gives CASSRGTVGNTEAFF.